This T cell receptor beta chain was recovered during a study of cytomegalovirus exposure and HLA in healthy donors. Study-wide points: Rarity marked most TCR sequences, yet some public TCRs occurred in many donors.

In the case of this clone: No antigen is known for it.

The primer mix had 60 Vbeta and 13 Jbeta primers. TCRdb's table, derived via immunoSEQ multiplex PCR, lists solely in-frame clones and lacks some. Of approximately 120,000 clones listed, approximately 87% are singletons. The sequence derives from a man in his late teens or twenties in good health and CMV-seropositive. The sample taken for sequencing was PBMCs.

For the CDR3, the DNA is TGTGCCACCAGCAGAGATTGGGGTAGCGGGGGCCTCGGCGGCGGGGAGCTGTTTTTT. Its protein product is CATSRDWGSGGLGGGELFF. This chain links TRBV15 with TRBJ2-2, with 9 bases identical to TRBD2. J lost 7 bases, V lost 0 bases, and 15 bases had no gene match. The CDR3 totals 19 residues. In germline, CDR1 is LNHNV, CDR2 YYDKDF (reference sequence).